The clone carrying this T cell receptor (beta chain) was detected once. Its antigen is unidentified. This sample stems from a study of PD-1 blockade in mismatch repair-deficient tumors. The time point denotes: approximately 11-day in vitro stimulation with candidate neoantigen peptide 4. TCRs were sequenced from three patients responding to pembrolizumab. Cells were stimulated about 11 days with each of under ten ELISpot-reactive neoantigens. V was clipped by 8 bases and J by 5 bases, with 12 bases between them. The CDR3 has 12 amino acids. Per germline, CDR1 MNHNY and CDR2 SVGAGI (reference sequence). Clones were read by immunoSEQ multiplex PCR, and TCRdb kept only the in-frame ones, dropping some. This sample carries more than 12,000 clones, 84% of them seen once, and the ten largest clones take more than 20%.

The genes are TRBV6-6 and TRBJ1-2, with a possible D match to TRBD1 (5 bases). The source material was cells cultured in vitro, sampled from a patient treated with pembrolizumab. The clonotype comes from an adult with mismatch repair-deficient cancer. In nucleotides, the CDR3 is TGTGCCAGCTGGGGCAGTCGGTATGGCTACACCTTC. Translated: CASWGSRYGYTF.